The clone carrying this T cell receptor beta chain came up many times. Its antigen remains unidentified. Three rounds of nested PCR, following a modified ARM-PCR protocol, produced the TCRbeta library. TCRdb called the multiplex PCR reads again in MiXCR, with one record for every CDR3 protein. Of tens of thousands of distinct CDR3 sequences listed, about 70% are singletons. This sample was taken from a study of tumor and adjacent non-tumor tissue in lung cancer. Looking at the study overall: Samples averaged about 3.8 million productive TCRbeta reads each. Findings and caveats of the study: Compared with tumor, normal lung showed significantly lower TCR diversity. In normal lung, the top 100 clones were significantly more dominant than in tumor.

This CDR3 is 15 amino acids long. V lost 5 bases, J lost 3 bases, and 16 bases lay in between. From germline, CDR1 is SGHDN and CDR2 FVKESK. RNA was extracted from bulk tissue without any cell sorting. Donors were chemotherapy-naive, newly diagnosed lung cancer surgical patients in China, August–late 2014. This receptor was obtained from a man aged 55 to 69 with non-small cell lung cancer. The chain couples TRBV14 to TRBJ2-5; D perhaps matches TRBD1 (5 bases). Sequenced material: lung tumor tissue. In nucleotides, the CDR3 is TGTGCCAGCAGCACCCAACCAGGGCCCGAAGAGACCCAGTACTTC. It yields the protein CASSTQPGPEETQYF.